The TCR beta chain described here comes from a study of shared clonotypes between healthy human individuals. Across the whole study: The people who gave samples were a couple of women and a few men aged 18 to 49. Broader study findings: Sampling covered nothing but blood. Tissue TCR repertoires likely differ from those found in blood. Among donors, the sharing of clonotypes was expected to be influenced by sequencing depth. The study found about 5% of naive CD4 clonotypes shared across a handful of donors.

With regard to this clone: The antigen is unknown.

The table came from immunoSEQ multiplex PCR; TCRdb's copy has only in-frame clones and leaves some out. The sample holds approximately 2,000,000 clones, 85% to 95% seen once. Naive CD8 cells comprised CD45RO-negative, CCR7-positively selected cells, excluding terminally differentiated effector memory CD45RA+ cells. Source material: naive CD8+ T cells from PBMCs. The sequence derives from a man younger than 35 in good health. Some clones in this sample may be carry-over from other donors' samples.

CDR3 loop: CASSLTFSGELFF. The CDR3 DNA sequence: TGTGCCAGCAGCTTAACGTTCTCCGGGGAGCTGTTTTTT. The chain carries TRBV7-3 and TRBJ2-2; D not certain. CDR1 and CDR2 from the germline V gene are SGHTA and FQGTGA. V was shortened by 0 bases and J by 6 bases, with 5 bases between the two germline ends. The CDR3 length is 13 residues.